This entry describes one T cell receptor (beta chain). What it binds is unknown. At one of its ends the junction is not consistent with the germline gene, which may arise from a read error. The data stem from a study of radiotherapy plus CTLA-4 blockade in lung cancer. The study's findings and limits: Early blood T cell clone dynamics, with interferon-beta, were reported to best predict response. Peripheral blood showed expansion of tumor-derived TCR clones after radiotherapy and ipilimumab.

Patients with chemo-refractory metastatic non-small-cell lung cancer received focal radiation plus CTLA-4 blockade with ipilimumab. The method was immunoSEQ multiplex PCR; TCRdb's version includes in-frame clones alone and lacks a portion of them. The table includes just over 60,000 clones, approximately 80% detected once. Germline lookup yields CDR1 SSHAT and CDR2 FNYEAQ (reference sequence). This CDR3 contains 13 residues. This clonotype was obtained from a human donor with non-small cell lung cancer who had a complete response to radiotherapy plus ipilimumab. V usage is TRBV7-7 and J usage is TRBJ2-2; D gene uncertain. The sample in question was peripheral blood, obtained from a patient treated with radiotherapy plus ipilimumab. This CDR3 is CASSLSPTGELFF. In nucleotides, the CDR3 is TGTGCTAGCAGCTTATCCCCAACCGGGGAGCTGTTTTTT.